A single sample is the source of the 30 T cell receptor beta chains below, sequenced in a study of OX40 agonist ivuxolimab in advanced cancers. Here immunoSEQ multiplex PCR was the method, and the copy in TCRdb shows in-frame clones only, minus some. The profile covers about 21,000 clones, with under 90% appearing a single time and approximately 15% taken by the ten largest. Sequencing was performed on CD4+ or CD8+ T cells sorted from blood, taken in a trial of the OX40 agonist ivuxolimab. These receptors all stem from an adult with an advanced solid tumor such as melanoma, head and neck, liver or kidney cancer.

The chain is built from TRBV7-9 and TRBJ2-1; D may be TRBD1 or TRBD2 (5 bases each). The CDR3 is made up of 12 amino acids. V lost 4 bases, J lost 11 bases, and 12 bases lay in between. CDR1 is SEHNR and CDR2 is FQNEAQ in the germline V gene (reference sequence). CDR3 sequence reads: CASSSHPGQQFF. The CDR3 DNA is TGTGCCAGCAGCTCCCACCCGGGACAGCAGTTCTTC.

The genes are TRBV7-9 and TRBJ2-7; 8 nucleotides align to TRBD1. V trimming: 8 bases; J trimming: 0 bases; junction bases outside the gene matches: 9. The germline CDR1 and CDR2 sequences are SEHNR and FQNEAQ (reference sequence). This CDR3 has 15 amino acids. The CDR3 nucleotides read TGTGCCAGCGGGGGTGACAGGGGCAGCTCCTACGAGCAGTACTTC. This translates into CASGGDRGSSYEQYF.

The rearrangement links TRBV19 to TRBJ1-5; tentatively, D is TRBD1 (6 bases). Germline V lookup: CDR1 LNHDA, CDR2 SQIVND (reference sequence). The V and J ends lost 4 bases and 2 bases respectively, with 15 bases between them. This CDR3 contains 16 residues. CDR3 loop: CASSSLQGLRNQPQHF. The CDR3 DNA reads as TGTGCCAGTAGTAGTCTACAGGGTCTGCGCAATCAGCCCCAGCATTTT.

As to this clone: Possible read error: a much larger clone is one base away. CDR3 in amino acids: CASSLRTNPMGYNSPLHF. The CDR3 region has the DNA TGCGCCAGCAGCCTCCGGACAAACCCGATGGGCTATAATTCACCCCTCCACTTT. The chain is built from TRBV4-1 and TRBJ1-6; maybe TRBD1 (5 bases). The CDR3 has 18 residues. Germline V gene lookup returns CDR1 MGHRA and CDR2 YSYEKL. V was pared by 4 bases and J by 3 bases, with 19 bases between.

The CDR3, as DNA: TGTGCCAGCAGCCCCGGGACTAGCTTAAACACCGGGGAGCTGTTTTTT. This encodes CASSPGTSLNTGELFF. The chain has TRBV5-6 and TRBJ2-2, with 9 positions matching TRBD2. The V gene's germline CDR1 is SGHDT and CDR2 YYEEEE. V dropped 4 bases and J dropped 2; count of bases not matched to a gene: 6. This CDR3 has 16 residues.

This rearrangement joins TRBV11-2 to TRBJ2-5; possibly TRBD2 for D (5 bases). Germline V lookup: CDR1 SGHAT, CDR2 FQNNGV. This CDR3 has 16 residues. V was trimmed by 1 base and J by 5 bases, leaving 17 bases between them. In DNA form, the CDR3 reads TGTGCCAGCAGCTTAGGATTAAGAGGGCGCGGTGAGACCCAGTACTTC. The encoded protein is CASSLGLRGRGETQYF.

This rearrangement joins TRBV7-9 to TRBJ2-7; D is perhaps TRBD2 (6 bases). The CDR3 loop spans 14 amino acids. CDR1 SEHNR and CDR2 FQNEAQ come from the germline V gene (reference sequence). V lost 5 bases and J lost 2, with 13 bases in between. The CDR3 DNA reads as TGTGCCAGCAGCCCGGGGGTGAGGACCTACGAGCAGTACTTC. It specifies CASSPGVRTYEQYF.

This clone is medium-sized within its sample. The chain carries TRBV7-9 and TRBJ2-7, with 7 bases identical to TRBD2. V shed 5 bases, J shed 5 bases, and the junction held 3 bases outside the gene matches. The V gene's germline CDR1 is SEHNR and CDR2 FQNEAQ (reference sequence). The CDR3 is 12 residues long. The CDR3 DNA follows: TGTGCCAGCAGCAGGACTAGGAACGAGCAGTACTTC. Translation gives CASSRTRNEQYF.

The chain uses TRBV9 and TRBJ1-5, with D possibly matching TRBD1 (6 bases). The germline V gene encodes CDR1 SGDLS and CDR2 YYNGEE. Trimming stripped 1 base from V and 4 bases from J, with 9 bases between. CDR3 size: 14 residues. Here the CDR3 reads CASSVSGENQPQHF. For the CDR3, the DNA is TGTGCCAGCAGCGTATCAGGGGAAAATCAGCCCCAGCATTTT.

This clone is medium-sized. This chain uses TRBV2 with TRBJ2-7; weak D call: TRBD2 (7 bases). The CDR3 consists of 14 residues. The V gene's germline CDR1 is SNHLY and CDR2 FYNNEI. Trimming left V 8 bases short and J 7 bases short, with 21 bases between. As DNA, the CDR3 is TGTGCCAGCGACAAAGGGGGGGGCCTGGTAGAGCAGTACTTC. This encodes CASDKGGGLVEQYF.

As DNA, the CDR3 is TGTGCCAGTAGGACGGGGGACCTGGATCAGCCCCAGCATTTT. Translation gives CASRTGDLDQPQHF. The chain employs TRBV25-1 and TRBJ1-5, with a possible D match to TRBD1 (5 bases). The germline V and J ends were trimmed by 9 bases and 5 bases, with 17 bases remaining between them. From germline, CDR1 is MGHDK and CDR2 SYGVNS. This CDR3 is 14 amino acids long.

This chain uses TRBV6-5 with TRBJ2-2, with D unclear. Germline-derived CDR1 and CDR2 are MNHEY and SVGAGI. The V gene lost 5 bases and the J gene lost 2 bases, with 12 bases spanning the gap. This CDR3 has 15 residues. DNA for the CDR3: TGTGCCAGCAGTCCCGAGCAGGCCAACACCGGGGAGCTGTTTTTT. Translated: CASSPEQANTGELFF.

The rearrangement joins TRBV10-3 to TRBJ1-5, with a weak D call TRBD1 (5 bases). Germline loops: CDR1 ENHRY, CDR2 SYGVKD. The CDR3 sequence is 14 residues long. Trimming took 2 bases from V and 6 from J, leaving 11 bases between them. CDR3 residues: CAISEGGLGQPQHF. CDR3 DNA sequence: TGTGCCATCAGTGAGGGGGGTTTGGGTCAGCCCCAGCATTTT.

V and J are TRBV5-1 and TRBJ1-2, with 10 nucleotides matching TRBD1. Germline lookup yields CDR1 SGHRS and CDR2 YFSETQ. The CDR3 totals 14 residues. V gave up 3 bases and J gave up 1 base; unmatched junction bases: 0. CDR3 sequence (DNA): TGCGCCAGCAGCTGGACAGGGGGTAACTATGGCTACACCTTC. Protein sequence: CASSWTGGNYGYTF.

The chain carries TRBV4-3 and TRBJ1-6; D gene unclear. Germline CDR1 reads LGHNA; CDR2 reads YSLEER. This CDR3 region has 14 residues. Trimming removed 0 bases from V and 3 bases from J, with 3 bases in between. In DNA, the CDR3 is TGCGCCAGCAGCCAAGACAGCTATAATTCACCCCTCCACTTT. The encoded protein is CASSQDSYNSPLHF.

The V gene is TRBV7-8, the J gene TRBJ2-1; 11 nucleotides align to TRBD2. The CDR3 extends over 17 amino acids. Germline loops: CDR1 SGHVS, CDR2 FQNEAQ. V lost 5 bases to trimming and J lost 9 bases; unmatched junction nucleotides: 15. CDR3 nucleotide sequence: TGTGCCAGCAGCCTAAGAGAGTTAGCGGGGGGGCCGGGTGAGCAGTTCTTC. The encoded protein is CASSLRELAGGPGEQFF.

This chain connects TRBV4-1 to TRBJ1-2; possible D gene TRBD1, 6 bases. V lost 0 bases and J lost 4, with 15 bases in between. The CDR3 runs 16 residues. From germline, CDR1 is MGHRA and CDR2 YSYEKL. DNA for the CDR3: TGCGCCAGCAGCCAAGATCCACAGGGAACCCTCTATGGCTACACCTTC. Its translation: CASSQDPQGTLYGYTF.

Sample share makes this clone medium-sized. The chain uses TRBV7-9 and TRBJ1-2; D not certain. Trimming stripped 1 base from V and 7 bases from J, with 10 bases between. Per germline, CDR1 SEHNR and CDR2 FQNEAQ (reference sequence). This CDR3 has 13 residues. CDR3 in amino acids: CASSLVRVRGYTF. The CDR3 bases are TGTGCCAGCAGCTTAGTCCGAGTACGTGGCTACACCTTC.

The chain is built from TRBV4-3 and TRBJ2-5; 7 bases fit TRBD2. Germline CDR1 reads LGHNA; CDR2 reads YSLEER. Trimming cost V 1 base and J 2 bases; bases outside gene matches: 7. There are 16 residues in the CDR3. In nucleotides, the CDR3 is TGCGCCAGCAGCCAAGGTCCAGCGGGGATACAAGAGACCCAGTACTTC. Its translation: CASSQGPAGIQETQYF.

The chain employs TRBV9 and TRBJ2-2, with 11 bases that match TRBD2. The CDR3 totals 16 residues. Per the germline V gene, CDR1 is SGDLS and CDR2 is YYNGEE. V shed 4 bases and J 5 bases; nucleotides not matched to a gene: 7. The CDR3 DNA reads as TGTGCCAGCAGCCCCACTGGGACTAGCGGTACCGGGGAGCTGTTTTTT. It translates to CASSPTGTSGTGELFF. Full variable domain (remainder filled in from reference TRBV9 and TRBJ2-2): DSGVTQTPKHLITATGQRVTLRCSPRSGDLSVYWYQQSLDQGLQFLIQYYNGEERAKGNILERFSAQQFPDLHSELNLSSLELGDSALYFCASSPTGTSGTGELFFGEGSRLTVL.

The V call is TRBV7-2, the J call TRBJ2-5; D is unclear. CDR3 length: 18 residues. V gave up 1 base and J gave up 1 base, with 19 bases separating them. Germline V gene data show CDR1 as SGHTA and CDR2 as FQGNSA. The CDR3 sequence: CASSLVGWADRIQETQYF. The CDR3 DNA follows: TGTGCCAGCAGCTTAGTCGGTTGGGCGGACCGGATCCAAGAGACCCAGTACTTC.

CDR3 protein: CASSLRPRPTSVGFTGELFF. The CDR3 DNA reads TGTGCCAGCAGCTTGAGGCCGAGGCCGACTAGCGTAGGGTTCACCGGGGAGCTGTTTTTT. The V call is TRBV5-5, the J call TRBJ2-2; 8 positions agree with TRBD2. Germline V gene data show CDR1 as SGHKS and CDR2 as YYEKEE (reference sequence). Trimming took 1 base from V and 4 from J; bases not matched to a gene: 18. The CDR3 consists of 20 residues.

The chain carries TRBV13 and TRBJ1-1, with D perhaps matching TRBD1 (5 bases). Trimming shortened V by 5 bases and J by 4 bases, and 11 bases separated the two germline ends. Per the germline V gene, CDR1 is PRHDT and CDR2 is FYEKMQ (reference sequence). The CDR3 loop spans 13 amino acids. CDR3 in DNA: TGTGCCAGCAGCATGCAGGGATTCACTGAAGCTTTCTTT. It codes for CASSMQGFTEAFF.

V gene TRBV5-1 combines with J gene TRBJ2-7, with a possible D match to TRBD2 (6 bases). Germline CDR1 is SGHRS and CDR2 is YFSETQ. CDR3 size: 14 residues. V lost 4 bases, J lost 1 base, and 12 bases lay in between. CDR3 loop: CASSEAGISYEQYF. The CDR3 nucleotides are TGCGCCAGCAGCGAGGCGGGGATTTCCTACGAGCAGTACTTC.

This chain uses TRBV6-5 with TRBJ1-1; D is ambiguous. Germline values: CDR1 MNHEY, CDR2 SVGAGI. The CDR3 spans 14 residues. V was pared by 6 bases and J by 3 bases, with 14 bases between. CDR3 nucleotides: TGTGCCAGCAGCCGCGGGAATTTCTACACTGAAGCTTTCTTT. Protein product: CASSRGNFYTEAFF.

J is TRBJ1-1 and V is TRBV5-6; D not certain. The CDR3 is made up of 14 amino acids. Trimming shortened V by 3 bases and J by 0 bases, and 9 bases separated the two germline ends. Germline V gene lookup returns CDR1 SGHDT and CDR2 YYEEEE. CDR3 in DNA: TGTGCCAGCAGCTGGCCATCAATGAACACTGAAGCTTTCTTT. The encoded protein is CASSWPSMNTEAFF.

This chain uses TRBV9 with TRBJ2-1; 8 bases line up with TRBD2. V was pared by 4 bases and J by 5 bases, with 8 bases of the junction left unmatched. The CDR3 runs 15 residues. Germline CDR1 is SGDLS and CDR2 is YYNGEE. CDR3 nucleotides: TGTGCCAGCAGCCCCTCGGGGGGGATTCACAATGAGCAGTTCTTC. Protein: CASSPSGGIHNEQFF.

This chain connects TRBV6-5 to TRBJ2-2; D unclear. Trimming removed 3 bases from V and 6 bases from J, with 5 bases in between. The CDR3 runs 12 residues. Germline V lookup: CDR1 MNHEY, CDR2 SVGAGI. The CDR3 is CASSYAAGELFF. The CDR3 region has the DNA TGTGCCAGCAGTTATGCGGCCGGGGAGCTGTTTTTT.

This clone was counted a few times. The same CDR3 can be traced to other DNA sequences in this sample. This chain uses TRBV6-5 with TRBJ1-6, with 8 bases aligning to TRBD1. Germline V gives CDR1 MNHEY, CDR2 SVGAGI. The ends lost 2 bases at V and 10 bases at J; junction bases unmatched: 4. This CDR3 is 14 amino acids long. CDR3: CASSYGQGVSPLHF. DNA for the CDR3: TGTGCCAGCAGTTACGGACAGGGTGTCTCACCCCTCCACTTT.

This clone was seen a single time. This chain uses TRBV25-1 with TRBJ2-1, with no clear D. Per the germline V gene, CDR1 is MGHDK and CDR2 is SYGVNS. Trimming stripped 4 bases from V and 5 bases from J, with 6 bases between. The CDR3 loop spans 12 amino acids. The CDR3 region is CASSAWDNEQFF. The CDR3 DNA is TGTGCCAGCAGTGCTTGGGACAATGAGCAGTTCTTC.